A single sample gave rise to the 30 T cell receptor beta chains below, sequenced in a study of tissue T cells after allogeneic stem cell transplantation. Libraries were prepared by immunoSEQ multiplex PCR; TCRdb keeps only in-frame clonotypes and omits some of them. The sample yields 20,000 to 25,000 clones, around 70% seen once. Sequencing was done on a sample of spleen. The receptors shown here come from a female BALB/c mouse in good health. The MHC haplotype of the strain is H2-d.

Points on this clone: Mouse germline and gene names are used. CDR3 DNA (partial): TGTGCCAGCAGCCAAGGTGCCCTTTCTGGAAATACGCTCTAT. Amino acid sequence: CASSQGALSGNTLY. The whole CDR3 is CASSQGALSGNTLYF. V is TRBV2 and J is TRBJ1-3; D is unresolved. The read gets to within 1 residue of the CDR3 end, and the germline J gene fills in the rest. The CDR3 has 15 residues. V lost 1 base and J lost 0, with 7 bases in between. CDR1 is LGHNA and CDR2 is YSYQKL in the germline V gene.

Remarks on this clone: The genes are named according to mouse. Read data end 1 residue before the CDR3 end; the end is taken from the germline J gene. The chain uses TRBV29 and TRBJ1-6, with TRBD1 matching 9 bases. TRBJ1-6 is an open reading frame whose function is uncertain. V lost 4 bases and J lost 6; bases outside the gene matches: 1. Germline assignment: CDR1 MSHET and CDR2 SYDVDS. There are 14 residues in the CDR3. The chain's CDR3 is CASSYRGRNSPLYF. The part of the CDR3 DNA that was read is TGTGCTAGCAGTTACAGGGGGCGTAATTCGCCCCTCTAC.

This clone was counted a few times. The genes and germline here are from mouse. Sequencing ends 1 residue short of the CDR3 end; the germline J gene provides the rest. The chain has TRBV1 and TRBJ1-3, with a tentative D call TRBD1 (5 bases). CDR3 length: 16 residues. Trimming took off 6 bases at V and 0 bases at J, with 15 bases between the two ends. Germline CDR1 reads NSQYPW; CDR2 reads LRSPGD (reference sequence). The CDR3 protein is CTCSSGQTISGNTLYF. The CDR3 bases that were read are TGCACCTGCAGCTCCGGACAAACCATTTCTGGAAATACGCTCTAT.

Comment on this clone: Germline and genes here are mouse. Sequencing ends 1 residue short of the CDR3 end; the germline J gene provides the rest. The V call is TRBV13-1, the J call TRBJ2-7, with TRBD2 matching over 14 bases. This CDR3 is built from 14 residues. Looked up from germline, CDR1 is NSHNY and CDR2 is SYGAGN. With 7 bases clipped from V and 6 bases from J, the junction kept 6 bases outside the gene matches. The CDR3 reads CASGGTGGAFEQYF. The covered CDR3 bases are TGTGCCAGCGGTGGGACTGGGGGGGCCTTTGAACAGTAC.

On this clone: All gene names here are mouse names. The CDR3 end falls 1 residue outside the read, so it is completed with the germline J gene. This chain links TRBV31 with TRBJ2-2; a possible D gene is TRBD2 (6 bases). The CDR3 loop spans 13 amino acids. The ends were cut back, 0 bases at V and 6 bases at J, with 8 bases in the middle. CDR1 and CDR2 from the germline V gene are GKSSPN and SITVG. Partial CDR3 DNA: TGTGCCTGGAGTCTATTGGGGGCCGGGCAGCTCTAC. Its protein product is CAWSLLGAGQLY. The full CDR3 protein reads CAWSLLGAGQLYF.

Concerning this clone: Gene names denote mouse genes. The CDR3 loop is CASSRTRQISNERLFF. CDR3 bases read: TGTGCTAGCAGTCGAACAAGACAGATTTCCAACGAAAGATTATTT. The chain recombines TRBV29 with TRBJ1-4; a possible D gene is TRBD1 (5 bases). With the read ending 1 residue before the CDR3 end, the germline J gene is used to fill in that end. V was trimmed by 5 bases and J by 0 bases, leaving 13 bases between them. Germline loops: CDR1 MSHET, CDR2 SYDVDS. The CDR3 is 16 amino acids.

In its sample, this clone was seen once. Mouse germline and gene names are used. The sequenced fragment ends 1 residue before the CDR3 boundary, so the rest is inferred from the germline J gene. V gene TRBV19 combines with J gene TRBJ2-1; the D call may be TRBD1 or TRBD2 (5 bases each). The germline V and J ends were trimmed by 0 bases and 2 bases, with 6 bases remaining between them. CDR3 length equals 14 residues. Germline CDR1 and CDR2: FNHDT and SITEND (reference sequence). CDR3 sequence reads: CASSIGGHYAEQFF. CDR3 DNA (partial): TGTGCCAGCAGTATAGGGGGACACTATGCTGAGCAGTTC.

A remark on this clone: Genes here carry mouse names. The read finishes 1 residue shy of the CDR3 end, and the germline J gene is used to complete it. The gene calls are TRBV31 and TRBJ1-1; the D is unclear. The CDR3 length is 9 residues. From germline, CDR1 is GKSSPN and CDR2 SITVG. Between the trimmed V and J ends, which lost 3 bases and 7 bases, there was a span of 3 bases. The part of the CDR3 DNA that was read is TGTGCCTGGAGCTTAGAAGTCTTC. Translated, it gives CAWSLEVF. The whole CDR3 sequence is CAWSLEVFF.

Remarks on this clone: Any gene name here is a mouse gene name. The read terminates 1 residue before the CDR3 end, so the remaining end is supplied by the germline J gene. The J gene is TRBJ1-1, the V gene TRBV19; 8 bases align to TRBD1. The length of the CDR3 is 14 residues. J was trimmed by 3 bases and V by 5 bases; bases with no gene match: 6. Germline CDR1 reads FNHDT; CDR2 reads SITEND (reference sequence). CDR3 DNA (partial): TGTGCCAGCAGCATTGACAGGGGAGACACAGAAGTCTTC. It translates to CASSIDRGDTEVF. The whole CDR3 protein is CASSIDRGDTEVFF.

Of note for this clone: Each gene name is a mouse one. The CDR3 extends 1 residue past the end of the read, so its final part is completed from the germline J gene. The chain employs TRBV4 and TRBJ2-2; tentatively, D is TRBD1 (5 bases). There are 14 residues in the CDR3. In germline, CDR1 is LGHDT, CDR2 YNNKQL (reference sequence). V was clipped by 3 bases and J by 4 bases, with 9 bases between them. CDR3 DNA, as far as it was read: TGTGCCAGCAGCTACAGGGAAGCCACCGGGCAGCTCTAC. It codes for CASSYREATGQLY. The whole CDR3 sequence reads CASSYREATGQLYF.

As concerns this clone: The gene names given are mouse names. Read data end 1 residue before the CDR3 end; the end is taken from the germline J gene. The rearrangement uses TRBV31 and TRBJ1-5; no firm D call. Trimming pared 0 bases from V and 9 bases from J, leaving 6 bases between. CDR3 length equals 11 residues. Germline assignment: CDR1 GKSSPN and CDR2 SITVG. The CDR3 sequence: CAWSLGTAPLF. The sequenced CDR3 bases are TGTGCCTGGAGTCTTGGAACGGCTCCGCTT.

Remarks on this clone: Each gene name is a mouse one. The read finishes 1 residue shy of the CDR3 end, and the germline J gene is used to complete it. The chain uses TRBV13-2 and TRBJ2-1, with TRBD2 matching over 8 bases. Germline V gene data show CDR1 as NNHNN and CDR2 as SYGAGS (reference sequence). The length of the CDR3 is 15 residues. After removal of 0 bases from V and 7 bases from J, the junction contained 6 bases not matched to a gene. The sequenced part of the CDR3 DNA is TGTGCCAGCGGTGATGCGGGGGGGCGCAGCGCTGAGCAGTTC. Translation: CASGDAGGRSAEQF. Given in full, the CDR3 is CASGDAGGRSAEQFF.

Comment on this clone: Genes and germline are mouse. The sequenced fragment ends 1 residue before the CDR3 boundary, so the rest is inferred from the germline J gene. The rearrangement links TRBV31 to TRBJ1-1, with a possible D match to TRBD1 (5 bases). The V and J ends lost 2 bases and 3 bases respectively, with 7 bases between them. The germline CDR1 and CDR2 sequences are GKSSPN and SITVG. This CDR3 is 12 amino acids long. The covered CDR3 bases are TGTGCCTGGAGTATCAGGGACACAGAAGTCTTC. This codes for CAWSIRDTEVF. The CDR3 reads in full as CAWSIRDTEVFF.

Comment on this clone: Gene names refer to mouse genes. The CDR3 is cut off 1 residue early in the read; its end comes from the germline J gene. The chain has TRBV3 and TRBJ2-3; D unclear. The CDR3 totals 12 residues. V was trimmed by 3 bases and J by 0 bases, leaving 1 base between them. Germline V gene data show CDR1 as SNHLY and CDR2 as FYNGKV (reference sequence). The covered CDR3 bases are TGTGCCAGCAGCTTTAGTGCAGAAACGCTGTAT. Its protein product is CASSFSAETLY. The entire CDR3 protein is CASSFSAETLYF.

This clone turned up a few times. Germline and genes here are mouse. The read ends 1 residue shy of where the CDR3 ends; the end is completed using the germline J gene. V usage is TRBV13-1 and J usage is TRBJ2-1; 10 bases match TRBD1. V was clipped by 5 bases and J by 7 bases; unmatched bases: 3. The CDR3 totals 13 residues. The germline CDR1 and CDR2 sequences are NSHNY and SYGAGN. CDR3 bases read: TGTGCCAGCAGCCAGGGACAGGGGGCTGAGCAGTTC. Translation: CASSQGQGAEQF. The CDR3, in full, reads CASSQGQGAEQFF.

Note on this clone: Gene and germline names: mouse. With the read ending 1 residue before the CDR3 end, the germline J gene is used to fill in that end. The gene calls are TRBV13-3 and TRBJ1-1, with D tentatively TRBD1 (5 bases). The ends were cut back, 0 bases at V and 0 bases at J, with 6 bases in the middle. The CDR3 is 14 amino acids. CDR1 is NNHDY, CDR2 SYVADS, per germline. Here the CDR3 reads CASSDAQANTEVFF. The CDR3 DNA, read in part, is TGTGCCAGCAGTGATGCACAGGCAAACACAGAAGTCTTC.

About this clone itself: Mouse names are used for the genes. The read ends 1 residue shy of where the CDR3 ends; the end is completed using the germline J gene. The chain combines TRBV13-2 with TRBJ2-1; 11 bases agree with TRBD1. Germline CDR1 reads NNHNN; CDR2 reads SYGAGS (reference sequence). CDR3 length: 14 amino acids. The junction had 3 bases not matched to a gene; V was cut back by 4 bases and J by 6 bases. CDR3 protein: CASGPGTGGAEQFF. The part of the CDR3 DNA that was read is TGTGCCAGCGGTCCCGGGACAGGGGGTGCTGAGCAGTTC.

With regard to this clone: Gene names and germline refer to mouse. The read is 1 residue too short to cover the CDR3 end, so that end is filled in from the germline J gene. This chain joins TRBV13-3 and TRBJ1-5; the D is unclear. V was clipped by 4 bases and J by 0 bases, with 8 bases between them. The germline V gene has CDR1 NNHDY and CDR2 SYVADS. The CDR3 has 14 amino acids. The part of the CDR3 DNA that was read is TGTGCCAGCAGTCCAGCATATAACAACCAGGCTCCGCTT. The encoded protein is CASSPAYNNQAPL. The whole CDR3 sequence reads CASSPAYNNQAPLF.

A remark on this clone: The listed genes are named as in mouse. From the germline J gene comes the end of the CDR3, since the read stops 1 residue before it. The chain couples TRBV29 to TRBJ1-5; 10 nucleotides agree with TRBD1. This CDR3 is built from 12 residues. Trimming removed 11 bases from V and 3 bases from J; junction bases left unmatched: 1. Germline V gene data show CDR1 as MSHET and CDR2 as SYDVDS. CDR3 protein: CAGQGGNQAPLF. CDR3 bases read: TGTGCTGGACAGGGGGGCAACCAGGCTCCGCTT.

With regard to this clone: Mouse gene names apply. The CDR3 is cut off 1 residue early in the read; its end comes from the germline J gene. The chain is built from TRBV2 and TRBJ2-4; TRBD1 aligns across 9 bases. CDR3 length equals 13 residues. Per the germline V gene, CDR1 is LGHNA and CDR2 is YSYQKL. V was clipped by 2 bases and J by 7 bases; unmatched bases: 1. The CDR3 loop is CASSQRQGDTLYF. CDR3 DNA, as far as it was read: TGTGCCAGCAGCCAAAGACAGGGGGACACCTTGTAC.

Of note for this clone: Germline and genes: mouse. The CDR3 end is not reached by the read, which stops 1 residue before it; the germline J gene fills it in. The chain links TRBV12-2 to TRBJ2-1; 7 bases map to TRBD2. This CDR3 contains 15 residues. The germline V gene encodes CDR1 SGHLS and CDR2 HYDKME. Trimming at V came to 0 bases and at J to 1 base, leaving 2 bases not matched to a gene. The CDR3 protein is CASSLGGGNYAEQFF. Incomplete CDR3 DNA: TGTGCCAGCTCTCTCGGGGGGGGGAACTATGCTGAGCAGTTC.

As to this clone: Gene and germline names: mouse. The sequenced CDR3 bases are TGTGCCAGCAGAGGACTGGGGGGCTATGAACAGTAC. Protein sequence: CASRGLGGYEQY. The entire CDR3 sequence reads CASRGLGGYEQYF. The chain couples TRBV19 to TRBJ2-7; 11 nucleotides match TRBD2. The read halts 1 residue ahead of the CDR3 end, with the missing end drawn from the germline J gene. The CDR3 runs to 13 residues. The germline CDR1 and CDR2 sequences are FNHDT and SITEND (reference sequence). V lost 5 bases and J lost 3; bases outside the gene matches: 1.

This clone ranks as medium-sized. Mouse gene names and germline throughout. The read finishes 1 residue shy of the CDR3 end, and the germline J gene is used to complete it. At the DNA level, this CDR3 is encoded by other sequences in the same sample as well. The chain has TRBV4 and TRBJ2-7; 9 nucleotides line up with TRBD2. The V and J ends lost 6 bases and 4 bases, in that order; junction bases with no gene match: 4. The CDR3 is 13 amino acids. The germline V gene has CDR1 LGHDT and CDR2 YNNKQL (reference sequence). The CDR3 DNA, read in part, is TGTGCCAGCAGTCCCGGGACTGGGTATGAACAGTAC. This encodes CASSPGTGYEQY. The whole CDR3 protein is CASSPGTGYEQYF.

To note about this clone: Gene names refer to mouse genes. The read ends 1 residue shy of where the CDR3 ends; the end is completed using the germline J gene. V is TRBV5 and J is TRBJ2-3; 10 positions agree with TRBD2. Germline CDR1 LGHNA, CDR2 YNLKQL (reference sequence). CDR3 size: 17 residues. V lost 2 bases, J lost 0 bases, and 5 bases stayed unmatched. The DNA read from the CDR3 is TGTGCCAGCAGCCAACAACTGGGGGGGTCTAGTGCAGAAACGCTGTAT. Its protein product is CASSQQLGGSSAETLY. The full CDR3 is CASSQQLGGSSAETLYF.

Concerning this clone itself: Gene names are mouse gene names. The read is 1 residue too short to cover the CDR3 end, so that end is filled in from the germline J gene. The rearrangement uses TRBV17 and TRBJ2-4; D is unclear. The CDR3 contains 14 residues. V lost 3 bases and J 0 bases, leaving 7 bases between the germline ends. Germline assignment: CDR1 MNHDT and CDR2 YYDKIL. CDR3 DNA (partial): TGTGCTAGCAGTAGGCAGGAGAGTCAAAACACCTTGTAC. Protein sequence: CASSRQESQNTLY. The CDR3 in full is CASSRQESQNTLYF.

About this clone itself: The genes and germline here are from mouse. The CDR3 goes on 1 residue after the read ends, and that part is filled in from the germline J gene. V is TRBV19 and J is TRBJ2-1; the D gene is possibly TRBD2 (6 bases). This CDR3 region has 14 residues. With 2 bases removed from V and 3 bases from J, the gap between germline ends came to 9 bases. CDR1 is FNHDT, CDR2 SITEND, per germline (reference sequence). CDR3 in amino acids: CASSMPGGYAEQFF. CDR3 bases read: TGTGCCAGCAGTATGCCGGGGGGCTATGCTGAGCAGTTC. The variable domain in full, with the rest retrieved from reference TRBV19 and TRBJ2-1, is GGIITQTPKFLIGQEGQKLTLKCQQNFNHDTMYWYRQDSGKGLRLIYYSITENDLQKGDLSEGYDASREKKSSFSLTVTSAQKNEMAVFLCASSMPGGYAEQFFGPGTRLTVL.

Worth noting for this clone: The gene names here belong to mouse. The covered CDR3 bases are TGTGCCAGCAGCTTGGGGCTGGACACCCAGTAC. This sequence encodes CASSLGLDTQY. The CDR3 in full is CASSLGLDTQYF. The chain couples TRBV3 to TRBJ2-5; D possibly uses TRBD1 or TRBD2 (5 bases each). The CDR3 end lies 1 residue beyond the end of the read and is filled in from the germline J gene. Looked up from germline, CDR1 is SNHLY and CDR2 is FYNGKV (reference sequence). The CDR3 extends over 12 amino acids. The ends were cut back, 3 bases at V and 6 bases at J, with 7 bases in the middle.

With regard to this clone: Gene labels here are mouse ones. The sequence runs out 1 residue before the end of the CDR3; the remainder is reconstructed from the germline J gene. J is TRBJ1-6 and V is TRBV19; perhaps TRBD1 as D (5 bases). TRBJ1-6 is an ORF for which the function is uncertain. Between the trimmed V and J ends, which lost 6 bases and 5 bases, there was a span of 12 bases. The CDR3 runs 14 residues. Germline CDR1 and CDR2: FNHDT and SITEND (reference sequence). The CDR3 sequence: CASKNQGDNSPLYF. The part of the CDR3 DNA that was read is TGTGCCAGCAAAAACCAGGGAGATAATTCGCCCCTCTAC.

Comment on this clone: The germline gene is not matched at one end of the junction; a read error may be the cause. The genes and germline here are from mouse. The covered CDR3 bases are TGTGCCAGCGGTGACGGGACAAACCAGGCTCCGCTT. Translation: CASGDGTNQAPL. The CDR3 reads in full as CASGDGTNQAPLF. The chain employs TRBV13-3 and TRBJ1-5, with D possibly TRBD1 on 6 matching bases. The sequence runs out 1 residue before the end of the CDR3; the remainder is reconstructed from the germline J gene. The germline CDR1 and CDR2 sequences are NNHDY and SYVADS. The CDR3 runs 13 residues.

For this clone: The gene names given are mouse names. Read sequence stops 1 residue before the CDR3 end, and the germline J gene provides the missing end. The gene calls are TRBV13-2 and TRBJ2-3; D gene unclear. The CDR3 sequence is 13 residues long. CDR1 and CDR2 from the germline V gene are NNHNN and SYGAGS (reference sequence). Between the trimmed V and J ends, which lost 5 bases and 0 bases, there was a span of 7 bases. The CDR3 protein is CASGDPSAETLYF. Partial CDR3 DNA: TGTGCCAGCGGCGACCCTAGTGCAGAAACGCTGTAT.